This TCR beta chain was found in a study of cytomegalovirus exposure and HLA in healthy donors. Broader study findings: In a later analysis, a missense DCLRE1C variant was linked to TCR beta V- and J-gene trimming. Some V segments, TRBV6-2 and TRBV6-3 among them, were indistinguishable and were therefore excluded.

It was with 60 Vbeta and 13 Jbeta primers that the PCR ran. Using immunoSEQ multiplex PCR, the repertoire was profiled, and TCRdb retains in-frame clones only, with some absent. The repertoire holds 150,000 to 200,000 clones, with about 83% as singletons. A note on this clone: Antigen specificity is unknown.

Germline-derived CDR1 and CDR2 are SEHNR and FQNEAQ (reference sequence). The CDR3 is 12 residues long. Trimming pared 6 bases from V and 4 bases from J, leaving 9 bases between. Source material: PBMCs. The TCR comes from a woman between 25 and 40 years old in good health and CMV-seropositive. This sequence joins TRBV7-9 and TRBJ1-1; tentative D call: TRBD1 (5 bases). CDR3 coding DNA: TGTGCCAGCAGGGACACAACCACTGAAGCTTTCTTT. It codes for CASRDTTTEAFF.